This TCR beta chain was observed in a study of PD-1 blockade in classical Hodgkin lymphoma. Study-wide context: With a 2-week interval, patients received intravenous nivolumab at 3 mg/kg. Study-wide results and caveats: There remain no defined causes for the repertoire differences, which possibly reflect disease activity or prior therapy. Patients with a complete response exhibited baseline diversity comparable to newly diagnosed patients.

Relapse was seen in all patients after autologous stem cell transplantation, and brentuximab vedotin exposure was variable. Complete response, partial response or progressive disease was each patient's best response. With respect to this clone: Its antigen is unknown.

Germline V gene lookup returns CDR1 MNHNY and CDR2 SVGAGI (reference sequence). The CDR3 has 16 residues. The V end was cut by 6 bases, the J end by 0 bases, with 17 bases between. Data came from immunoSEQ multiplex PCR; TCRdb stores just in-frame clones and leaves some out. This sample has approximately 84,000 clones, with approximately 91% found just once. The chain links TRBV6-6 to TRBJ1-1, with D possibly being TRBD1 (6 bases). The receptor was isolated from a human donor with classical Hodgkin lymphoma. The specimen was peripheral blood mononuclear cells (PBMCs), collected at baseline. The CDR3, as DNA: TGTGCCAGCAGAAATACAGGGAAACACATGAACACTGAAGCTTTCTTT. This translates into CASRNTGKHMNTEAFF.